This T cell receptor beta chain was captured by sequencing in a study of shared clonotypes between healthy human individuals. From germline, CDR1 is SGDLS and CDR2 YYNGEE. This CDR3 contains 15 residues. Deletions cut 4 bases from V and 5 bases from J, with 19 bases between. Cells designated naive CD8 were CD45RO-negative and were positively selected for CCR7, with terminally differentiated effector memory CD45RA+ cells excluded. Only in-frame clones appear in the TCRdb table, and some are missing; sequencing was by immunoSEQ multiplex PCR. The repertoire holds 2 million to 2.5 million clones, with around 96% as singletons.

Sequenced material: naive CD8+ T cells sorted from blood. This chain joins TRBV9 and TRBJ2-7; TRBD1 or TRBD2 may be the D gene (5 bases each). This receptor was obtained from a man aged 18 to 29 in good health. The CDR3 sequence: CASSPLVRGPNEQYF. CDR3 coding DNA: TGTGCCAGCAGCCCCCTAGTGAGGGGTCCAAACGAGCAGTACTTC.